One sample yielded the 8 T cell receptor beta chains listed below, sequenced in a study of post-analysis software for immune sequencing data. Study findings and constraints: The study found TRBV5-6, TRBV5-1 and TRBV20-1 among a few TRBV segments more frequent in patients than controls.

Presence of unique molecular identifiers characterized the TCR beta cDNA libraries. TCRdb used MiXCR to reprocess the PCR reads, holding one entry per CDR3 protein. Of 820,000 or so distinct CDR3 sequences detected, around 53% appear once; the ten largest clones hold 4.6%. Their cognate antigens are unknown. The sequencing sample was made of blood. All receptors derive from a girl under 18 with multiple sclerosis.

The rearrangement joins TRBV6-6 to TRBJ2-1, with 7 positions matching TRBD2. CDR1 MNHNY and CDR2 SVGAGI come from the germline V gene (reference sequence). This CDR3 contains 16 residues. After removal of 0 bases from V and 6 bases from J, the junction contained 8 bases not matched to a gene. CDR3 in amino acids: CASSYSTGRVANEQFF. The DNA of the CDR3 is TGTGCCAGCAGTTACTCGACTGGGAGGGTCGCCAATGAGCAGTTCTTC.

This clonotype was observed a few times. The chain joins TRBV9 to TRBJ2-4, with TRBD2 matching over 11 bases. The V segment lost 0 bases and the J segment 3 bases; nucleotides outside the gene matches: 8. CDR1 is SGDLS and CDR2 is YYNGEE in the germline V gene. This CDR3 is built from 18 residues. As DNA, the CDR3 is TGTGCCAGCAGCGTAGAGCCCGGACTAGCGGGTTACAAAAACATTCAGTACTTC. It translates to CASSVEPGLAGYKNIQYF. The variable domain in full, completed from reference TRBV9 and TRBJ2-4, reads DSGVTQTPKHLITATGQRVTLRCSPRSGDLSVYWYQQSLDQGLQFLIQYYNGEERAKGNILERFSAQQFPDLHSELNLSSLELGDSALYFCASSVEPGLAGYKNIQYFGAGTRLSVL.

This clonotype was detected only once. The V and J genes are TRBV7-9 and TRBJ2-1; tentative D call: TRBD2 (5 bases). The V gene's germline CDR1 is SEHNR and CDR2 FQNEAQ (reference sequence). CDR3 length equals 15 residues. The V end lost 0 bases, the J end lost 3 bases, and 9 bases lay between the germline ends. The DNA for the CDR3 is TGTGCCAGCAGCTTAGCGGGAGTTAACTACAATGAGCAGTTCTTC. Translation gives CASSLAGVNYNEQFF.

V is TRBV20-1 and J is TRBJ2-1; D is uncertain. The CDR3 sequence is 12 residues long. Germline V gene sequence: CDR1 DFQATT, CDR2 SNEGSKA (reference sequence). V lost 3 bases, J lost 11 bases, and 14 bases lay in between. DNA for the CDR3: TGCAGTGCTAGCCAGGCCAGTACTAAGCAGTTCTTC. It is translated as CSASQASTKQFF.

V and J are TRBV7-9 and TRBJ2-3; 7 nucleotides match TRBD2. The V gene's germline CDR1 is SEHNR and CDR2 FQNEAQ (reference sequence). There are 14 residues in the CDR3. The ends lost 7 bases at V and 3 bases at J; junction bases unmatched: 7. In nucleotides, the CDR3 is TGTGCCAGCATCCGGACTAGGAAAACAGATACGCAGTATTTT. This sequence encodes CASIRTRKTDTQYF.

This chain links TRBV14 with TRBJ2-5; either TRBD1 or TRBD2 may fit D (5 bases each). The CDR3 loop spans 18 amino acids. Germline lookup yields CDR1 SGHDN and CDR2 FVKESK. Trimming removed 5 bases from V and 1 base from J, with 23 bases in between. The CDR3 spells CASSEGERANWPQETQYF. CDR3 DNA: TGTGCCAGCAGCGAAGGGGAGAGGGCCAACTGGCCCCAAGAGACCCAGTACTTC.

The J gene is TRBJ2-5, the V gene TRBV29-1; D ambiguous. V was trimmed by 1 base and J by 5 bases, leaving 14 bases between them. The germline V gene has CDR1 SQVTM and CDR2 ANQGSEA. This CDR3 is 14 amino acids long. The CDR3 loop is CSVEGHFDGETQYF. In DNA form, the CDR3 reads TGCAGCGTTGAAGGGCACTTCGACGGGGAGACCCAGTACTTC.

The chain uses TRBV10-3 and TRBJ2-5; TRBD2 matches at 11 bases. The germline CDR1 and CDR2 sequences are ENHRY and SYGVKD. Trimming cost V 4 bases and J 5 bases; bases outside gene matches: 9. The CDR3 is 16 residues long. The CDR3 is CAISGKRLAGRETQYF. The CDR3 nucleotides read TGTGCCATCAGTGGGAAAAGACTAGCGGGACGGGAGACCCAGTACTTC.